One and the same sample provided the 32 T cell receptor beta chains below, sequenced in a study of blood T cell repertoires in COVID-19. Libraries were prepared by immunoSEQ multiplex PCR; TCRdb keeps only in-frame clonotypes and omits some of them. There are 55,000 or so clones in the sample; roughly 80% occur only once, and more than 2.5% lies in the top ten. Sequencing input: peripheral blood. The receptors shown here come from a man aged 55-75 years with acute or convalescent COVID-19.

The rearrangement links TRBV13 to TRBJ2-2; a possible D gene is TRBD1 (5 bases). V lost 5 bases and J lost 0, with 13 bases in between. The CDR3 extends over 16 amino acids. Germline V gene sequence: CDR1 PRHDT, CDR2 FYEKMQ (reference sequence). Here the CDR3 reads CASSLRTHANTGELFF. CDR3 nucleotide sequence: TGTGCCAGCAGCCTACGGACACATGCGAACACCGGGGAGCTGTTTTTT.

The chain carries TRBV24-1 and TRBJ2-1; D remains ambiguous. Trimming left V 4 bases short and J 0 bases short, with 12 bases between. The CDR3 length is 16 residues. Per germline, CDR1 KGHDR and CDR2 SFDVKD. The CDR3 DNA reads TGTGCCACCAGTGACCCTAAAGGCGGCTCCTACAATGAGCAGTTCTTC. It is translated as CATSDPKGGSYNEQFF.

The chain employs TRBV18 and TRBJ1-1; 8 bases align to TRBD1. CDR3 length: 14 amino acids. Per the germline V gene, CDR1 is KGHSH and CDR2 is LQKENI. The junction had 4 bases not matched to a gene; V was cut back by 1 base and J by 6 bases. CDR3 sequence (DNA): TGTGCCAGCTCACCACTTGCGACAGGGGCTGAAGCTTTCTTT. Protein product: CASSPLATGAEAFF.

The V and J genes are TRBV29-1 and TRBJ1-2, with unresolved D. The CDR3 loop spans 13 amino acids. Trimming left V 7 bases short and J 0 bases short, with 12 bases between. Germline loops: CDR1 SQVTM, CDR2 ANQGSEA. CDR3 residues: CSARGLANYGYTF. The DNA for the CDR3 is TGCAGCGCACGAGGGCTAGCTAACTATGGCTACACCTTC.

The chain combines TRBV5-4 with TRBJ2-1, with 16 bases that match TRBD2. The CDR3 totals 17 residues. The V gene end was trimmed by 3 bases and the J gene end by 2 bases; junction bases not matched to a gene: 2. Germline CDR1 reads SGHNT; CDR2 reads YYREEE (reference sequence). The CDR3 protein is CASSSGLAGGPYNEQFF. The CDR3 DNA reads TGTGCCAGCAGCTCGGGACTAGCGGGGGGGCCCTACAATGAGCAGTTCTTC.

The rearrangement links TRBV7-3 to TRBJ2-3, with TRBD1 as a possible D gene (5 bases). The germline V and J ends were trimmed by 5 bases and 4 bases, with 7 bases remaining between them. This CDR3 comprises 12 residues. From germline, CDR1 is SGHTA and CDR2 FQGTGA. This chain's CDR3 is CASSEGADTQYF. The CDR3 DNA sequence: TGTGCCAGCAGCGAAGGGGCAGATACGCAGTATTTT.

The chain employs TRBV12-5 and TRBJ1-3, with a tentative D call TRBD1 (6 bases). Germline CDR1 is LGHNT and CDR2 is FRNRAP. The CDR3 consists of 17 residues. V was cut by 0 bases and J by 4 bases, with 16 bases left in between. The CDR3 spells CASGLVPWGRGGNTIYF. DNA of the CDR3: TGTGCTAGTGGTTTGGTACCTTGGGGCAGGGGAGGAAACACCATATATTTT. Combining the CDR3 with reference TRBV12-5 and TRBJ1-3 gives the whole variable domain DARVTQTPRHKVTEMGQEVTMRCQPILGHNTVFWYRQTMMQGLELLAYFRNRAPLDDSGMPKDRFSAEMPDATLATLKIQPSEPRDSAVYFCASGLVPWGRGGNTIYFGEGSWLTVV.

The V and J genes are TRBV6-2 or TRBV6-3 and TRBJ1-5; maybe TRBD1 (5 bases). This CDR3 contains 14 residues. V lost 2 bases to trimming and J lost 1 base, with 6 bases between them. In germline, CDR1 is MNHEY, CDR2 SVGEGT. CDR3 DNA: TGTGCCAGCAGTTACAGGGGAAGCAATCAGCCCCAGCATTTT. It is translated as CASSYRGSNQPQHF.

The chain combines TRBV28 with TRBJ2-7; 8 bases fit TRBD1. CDR1 and CDR2 (germline): MDHEN, SYDVKM. The CDR3 is 15 amino acids. Trimming took 6 bases from V and 0 from J; bases not matched to a gene: 7. Here the CDR3 reads CASSSLGTGSYEQYF. The CDR3 DNA reads as TGTGCCAGCAGCTCGCTGGGGACAGGCTCCTACGAGCAGTACTTC. The full variable domain, completed using reference TRBV28 and TRBJ2-7, is DVKVTQSSRYLVKRTGEKVFLECVQDMDHENMFWYRQDPGLGLRLIYFSYDVKMKEKGDIPEGYSVSREKKERFSLILESASTNQTSMYLCASSSLGTGSYEQYFGPGTRLTVT.

This clone was seen just once. The gene calls are TRBV2 and TRBJ2-4; 8 positions agree with TRBD1. J was trimmed by 8 bases and V by 5 bases; bases with no gene match: 11. CDR3 length equals 15 residues. Germline lookup yields CDR1 SNHLY and CDR2 FYNNEI. The CDR3 region is CASSYRGTGMYIQYF. DNA of the CDR3: TGTGCCAGCAGTTACAGGGGGACTGGCATGTACATTCAGTACTTC.

V usage is TRBV6-5 and J usage is TRBJ2-2; D is undetermined. The CDR3 has 13 amino acids. V shed 6 bases and J shed 7 bases, with 12 bases lying between them. Germline loops: CDR1 MNHEY, CDR2 SVGAGI. CDR3 amino acids: CASSRVLGGELFF. The CDR3 DNA follows: TGTGCCAGCAGCCGCGTTCTTGGCGGGGAGCTGTTTTTT.

The chain's CDR3 is CASSPGRDTSQETQYF. Here the CDR3 DNA reads TGTGCCAGCAGCCCGGGCAGGGACACATCACAAGAGACCCAGTACTTC. The chain combines TRBV5-4 with TRBJ2-5; D may be TRBD1 (6 bases). CDR1 and CDR2 (germline): SGHNT, YYREEE (reference sequence). The V end lost 4 bases, the J end lost 2 bases, and 18 bases lay between the germline ends. The CDR3 is 16 residues long.

This sequence joins TRBV19 and TRBJ2-7, with 7 bases that match TRBD1. The CDR3 extends over 15 amino acids. The germline V gene encodes CDR1 LNHDA and CDR2 SQIVND (reference sequence). J lost 5 bases, V lost 6 bases, and 13 bases had no gene match. In DNA form, the CDR3 reads TGTGCCAGTAGACCCGACAGGGCCCTGGGGAACGAGCAGTACTTC. Translated: CASRPDRALGNEQYF.

The J gene is TRBJ2-2, the V gene TRBV6-1; D not resolved. In germline, CDR1 is MNHNS, CDR2 SASEGT. V shed 2 bases and J shed 3 bases, with 10 bases lying between them. The CDR3 consists of 15 residues. The CDR3 spells CASSEQNRHTGELFF. The CDR3 nucleotides are TGTGCCAGCAGTGAACAGAACCGTCACACCGGGGAGCTGTTTTTT.

The V and J genes are TRBV4-1 and TRBJ2-1; 8 bases match TRBD2. V lost 4 bases to trimming and J lost 8 bases; unmatched junction nucleotides: 10. The CDR3 runs to 15 residues. CDR1 is MGHRA and CDR2 is YSYEKL in the germline V gene. Written as DNA, the CDR3 is TGCGCCAGCAGCCTACTTGGACTAGCTGACGATGAGCAGTTCTTC. Protein: CASSLLGLADDEQFF.

This clone was seen only once. The V call is TRBV27, the J call TRBJ2-4, with TRBD2 as a possible D gene (5 bases). Germline lookup yields CDR1 MNHEY and CDR2 SMNVEV (reference sequence). Trimming cost V 7 bases and J 7 bases, with 11 bases left between them. The CDR3 contains 12 residues. The CDR3 DNA reads TGTGCCAGCAAGTCAAGCGGTAACATTCAGTACTTC. Translating it yields CASKSSGNIQYF.

The CDR3 DNA follows: TGTGCCAGCAGCGCTAGACAGGGTAAAAGCGAGCAGTACTTC. Protein sequence: CASSARQGKSEQYF. The chain combines TRBV9 with TRBJ2-7, with 7 nucleotides matching TRBD1. This CDR3 spans 14 amino acids. Trimming removed 3 bases from V and 6 bases from J; junction bases left unmatched: 9. Germline CDR1 SGDLS, CDR2 YYNGEE.

The rearrangement links TRBV6-6 to TRBJ1-1; 8 nucleotides match TRBD1. This CDR3 is 18 amino acids long. The trim removed 5 bases at V and 0 bases at J, leaving 14 bases unmatched. Germline CDR1 MNHNY, CDR2 SVGAGI (reference sequence). The CDR3 coding sequence is TGTGCCAGCAGTCCTAGAAGAAGCCGGGACAGGATGAACACTGAAGCTTTCTTT. It specifies CASSPRRSRDRMNTEAFF.

The chain has TRBV18 and TRBJ1-1; possibly TRBD1 for D (6 bases). Trimming took 1 base from V and 5 from J, leaving 11 bases between them. Germline V lookup: CDR1 KGHSH, CDR2 LQKENI. CDR3 length equals 14 residues. The CDR3: CASSPQGVVTEAFF. CDR3 in DNA: TGTGCCAGCTCACCACAGGGGGTGGTAACTGAAGCTTTCTTT.

This clone was detected a few times. The chain employs TRBV2 and TRBJ1-5; 8 bases map to TRBD1. V was clipped by 8 bases and J by 1 base; unmatched bases: 16. The CDR3 consists of 18 residues. Germline V gene sequence: CDR1 SNHLY, CDR2 FYNNEI. The CDR3 reads CASGIRQGRESSNQPQHF. CDR3 bases: TGTGCCAGCGGGATAAGACAGGGGAGGGAATCGAGCAATCAGCCCCAGCATTTT.

The chain couples TRBV7-8 to TRBJ2-2; a weak D match, TRBD2 (6 bases). The CDR3 consists of 13 residues. Germline values: CDR1 SGHVS, CDR2 FQNEAQ. Trimming pared 4 bases from V and 4 bases from J, leaving 7 bases between. This CDR3 is CASSWDFTGELFF. The CDR3 coding sequence is TGTGCCAGCAGCTGGGACTTCACCGGGGAGCTGTTTTTT.

The chain carries TRBV19 and TRBJ2-1; 9 nucleotides line up with TRBD1. The germline V gene encodes CDR1 LNHDA and CDR2 SQIVND (reference sequence). The CDR3 is 17 residues long. Trimming removed 4 bases from V and 4 bases from J; junction bases left unmatched: 11. The CDR3 DNA is TGTGCCAGTAGTAATGGGGGAAGGGACAGGGCATACAATGAGCAGTTCTTC. Protein product: CASSNGGRDRAYNEQFF.

This clone was counted between two and nine times. The chain uses TRBV11-3 and TRBJ2-2, with D unresolved. From germline, CDR1 is SGHNT and CDR2 YENEEA. With 5 bases removed from V and 5 bases from J, the gap between germline ends came to 6 bases. The CDR3 is 12 residues long. The CDR3, as DNA: TGTGCCAGCAGCCCTTATACCGGGGAGCTGTTTTTT. Translation gives CASSPYTGELFF.

The J gene is TRBJ2-5, the V gene TRBV14, with 8 bases aligning to TRBD1. The CDR3 runs to 16 residues. V was clipped by 4 bases and J by 0 bases; unmatched bases: 7. Germline CDR1 reads SGHDN; CDR2 reads FVKESK. CDR3 coding DNA: TGTGCCAGCAGCCCTACCGGGACAGGCTACCAAGAGACCCAGTACTTC. It is translated as CASSPTGTGYQETQYF.

This chain uses TRBV12-3 or TRBV12-4 with TRBJ2-7; D may be TRBD1 (5 bases). The length of the CDR3 is 12 residues. V lost 6 bases and J lost 4, with 10 bases in between. CDR3 residues: CASSLRGYEQYF. For the CDR3, the DNA is TGTGCCAGCAGCTTAAGGGGTTACGAGCAGTACTTC.

The chain recombines TRBV28 with TRBJ1-1; D possibly corresponds to TRBD1 (6 bases). This CDR3 region has 11 residues. The germline V gene has CDR1 MDHEN and CDR2 SYDVKM. With 6 bases removed from V and 8 bases from J, the gap between germline ends came to 10 bases. As DNA, the CDR3 is TGTGCCAGCAGCACAGGGCCGGAAGCTTTCTTT. This gives the protein CASSTGPEAFF.

This clone came up a few times. V is TRBV30 and J is TRBJ1-4, with D uncertain. The CDR3 consists of 13 residues. The V end lost 0 bases, the J end lost 13 bases, and 15 bases lay between the germline ends. The germline CDR1 and CDR2 sequences are GTSNPN and SVGIG (reference sequence). The DNA for the CDR3 is TGTGCCTGGAGTGTGGGTCTAGCGAAGGGACTGTTTTTT. It encodes CAWSVGLAKGLFF.

The rearrangement uses TRBV6-6 and TRBJ1-1; TRBD1 agrees at 8 bases. Germline trimming cut 2 bases from V and 4 bases from J; bases unmatched to any gene: 6. The germline V gene has CDR1 MNHNY and CDR2 SVGAGI (reference sequence). The CDR3 totals 15 residues. The CDR3 is CASSYGTGGSTEAFF. The CDR3, as DNA: TGTGCCAGCAGTTACGGAACAGGGGGGAGCACTGAAGCTTTCTTT.

This rearrangement joins TRBV27 to TRBJ1-4, with 7 bases lining up with TRBD1. This CDR3 has 14 residues. The germline V gene has CDR1 MNHEY and CDR2 SMNVEV (reference sequence). The V segment lost 6 bases and the J segment 5 bases; nucleotides outside the gene matches: 6. CDR3 nucleotides: TGTGCCAGCAGGACGGACAGGAGGAATGAAAAACTGTTTTTT. Protein product: CASRTDRRNEKLFF.

The chain couples TRBV19 to TRBJ1-2; possible D gene TRBD1, 6 bases. The germline V gene has CDR1 LNHDA and CDR2 SQIVND (reference sequence). The CDR3 has 15 amino acids. Trimming took off 4 bases at V and 8 bases at J, with 20 bases between the two ends. The CDR3 loop is CASSTQGSSQGGYTF. The CDR3 DNA follows: TGTGCCAGTAGTACACAGGGTTCATCGCAGGGCGGCTACACCTTC. The full variable domain, its missing parts supplied by reference TRBV19 and TRBJ1-2, is DGGITQSPKYLFRKEGQNVTLSCEQNLNHDAMYWYRQDPGQGLRLIYYSQIVNDFQKGDIAEGYSVSREKKESFPLTVTSAQKNPTAFYLCASSTQGSSQGGYTFGSGTRLTVV.

The rearrangement joins TRBV5-1 to TRBJ1-2, with D uncertain. The CDR3 extends over 13 amino acids. Looked up from germline, CDR1 is SGHRS and CDR2 is YFSETQ. V lost 4 bases, J lost 6 bases, and 13 bases lay in between. DNA for the CDR3: TGCGCCAGCAGCCCAGCGGGGTACGATGGCTACACCTTC. Protein: CASSPAGYDGYTF.

This rearrangement joins TRBV11-2 to TRBJ1-2; TRBD1 matches 7 bases. Germline V gives CDR1 SGHAT, CDR2 FQNNGV. The V and J ends lost 5 bases and 3 bases, in that order; junction bases with no gene match: 3. The CDR3 length is 13 residues. The CDR3 coding sequence is TGTGCCAGCAGCCTAACAGGGGACTATGGCTACACCTTC. It is translated as CASSLTGDYGYTF.